These T cell receptor beta chains were read from a single sample in a study of glioma-infiltrating T cells. TCRdb passed the multiplex PCR reads through MiXCR, listing each CDR3 protein once. The sample shows more than 350,000 distinct CDR3 sequences, roughly 41% of them seen only once. The sample taken for sequencing was glioma tissue, nonneoplastic brain tissue, or PBMCs (not recorded which). The receptors were sampled from a human donor with low-grade glioma or glioblastoma, undergoing nonglioma brain surgery, or in good health (not recorded which). The CDR3 runs from the conserved cysteine through the conserved F or W. A D gene is named only where the DNA matches it firmly. Some rows mark clone size as missing; the rest say once, few, many or name a class of expanded clone.

>.|TRBV20-1|TRBJ1-6|.
TGCAGTGTTAGAGTACTCAATTCACCCCCCCACTTT
CSVRVLNSPPHF
>.|TRBV6-2/TRBV6-3|TRBJ2-1|.
TGTGCCAGCAGTTACTCGCAGGCCCCCCAGTTCTTC
CASSYSQAPQFF
>.|TRBV20-1|TRBJ2-7|.
TGCAGTTCCTCCCGCCACGCCTACGAGCAGTACTTC
CSSSRHAYEQYF
>.|TRBV20-1|TRBJ1-4|TRBD1
TGCAGTGCTAGAGAGAGGACAGGGGACGAAAAACTGTTTTTT
CSARERTGDEKLFF
>.|TRBV4-1|TRBJ1-6|.
TGCGCCAGCAGCCGAGAGGGGATGACATGGGGTTGGTCACCCCTCCACTTT
CASSREGMTWGWSPLHF
>.|TRBV6-2/TRBV6-3|TRBJ2-7|.
TGTGCCAGCAGTCGACTCCATACTCCATACGAGCAGTACTTC
CASSRLHTPYEQYF
>.|TRBV5-1|TRBJ2-3|.
TGCGCCAGCAGCGCGGTTTCAGATACGCAGTATTTT
CASSAVSDTQYF
>many|TRBV4-2|TRBJ2-5|.
TGTGCCAGCAGCCAAGATCCCAAAGAGACCCAGTACTTC
CASSQDPKETQYF
>.|TRBV15|TRBJ2-2|.
TGTGCCACCAGCAGAGAAGGGTTCGCGAACACCGGGGAGCTGTTTTTT
CATSREGFANTGELFF
>many|TRBV28|TRBJ1-2|.
TGTGCCAGCAGCTACCTCTCTGGCTACACCTTC
CASSYLSGYTF
>.|TRBV20-1|TRBJ2-7|TRBD1
TGCAGTGCTAGAGGTCGTTTAGGACAGGGGGACTACGAGCAGTACTTC
CSARGRLGQGDYEQYF
>many|TRBV6-5|TRBJ2-7|.
TGTGCCAGCAGTTACTCAGGGCAGGCCGCCTACGAGCAGTACTTC
CASSYSGQAAYEQYF
>.|TRBV4-2|TRBJ2-2|.
TGTGCCAGCAGCCCTAATACAGGGAGCGCAGCCTACCACACCGGGGAGCTGTTTTTT
CASSPNTGSAAYHTGELFF